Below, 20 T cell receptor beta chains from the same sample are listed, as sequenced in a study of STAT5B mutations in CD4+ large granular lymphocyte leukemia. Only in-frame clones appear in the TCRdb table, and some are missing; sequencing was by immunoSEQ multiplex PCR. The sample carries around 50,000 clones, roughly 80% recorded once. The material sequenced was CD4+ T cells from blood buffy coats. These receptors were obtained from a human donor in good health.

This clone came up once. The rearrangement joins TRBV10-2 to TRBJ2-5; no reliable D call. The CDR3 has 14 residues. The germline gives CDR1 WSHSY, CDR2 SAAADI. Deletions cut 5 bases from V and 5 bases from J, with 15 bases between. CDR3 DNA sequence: TGCGCCAGCAGTCCGACAAATGGTTGGGAGACCCAGTACTTC. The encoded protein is CASSPTNGWETQYF.

The CDR3 is CASTSDTYNEQFF. As DNA, the CDR3 is TGTGCCAGCACGTCGGACACATACAATGAGCAGTTCTTC. The chain joins TRBV27 to TRBJ2-1; D perhaps matches TRBD1 (5 bases). In germline, CDR1 is MNHEY, CDR2 SMNVEV (reference sequence). The CDR3 length is 13 residues. V was clipped by 7 bases and J by 4 bases, with 11 bases between them.

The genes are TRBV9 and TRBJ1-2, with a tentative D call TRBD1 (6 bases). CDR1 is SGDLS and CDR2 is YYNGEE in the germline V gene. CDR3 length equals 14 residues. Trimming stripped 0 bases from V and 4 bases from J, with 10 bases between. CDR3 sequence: CASSVDNRAYGYTF. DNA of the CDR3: TGTGCCAGCAGCGTAGACAACAGGGCCTATGGCTACACCTTC.

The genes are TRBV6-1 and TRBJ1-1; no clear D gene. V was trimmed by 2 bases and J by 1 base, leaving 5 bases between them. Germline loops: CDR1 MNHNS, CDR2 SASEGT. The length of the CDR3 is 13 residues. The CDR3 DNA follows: TGTGCCAGCAGTGAATTCTGGAACACTGAAGCTTTCTTT. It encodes CASSEFWNTEAFF.

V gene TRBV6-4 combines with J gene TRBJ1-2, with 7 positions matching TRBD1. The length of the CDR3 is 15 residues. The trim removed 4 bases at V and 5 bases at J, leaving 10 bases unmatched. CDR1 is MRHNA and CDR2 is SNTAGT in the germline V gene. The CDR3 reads CASSASRGAAYGYTF. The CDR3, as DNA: TGTGCCAGCAGTGCCAGCAGGGGGGCGGCATATGGCTACACCTTC.

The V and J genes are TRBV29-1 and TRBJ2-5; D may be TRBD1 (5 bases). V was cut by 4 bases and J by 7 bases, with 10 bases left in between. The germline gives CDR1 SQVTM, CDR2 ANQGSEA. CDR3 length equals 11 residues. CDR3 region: CSVALDRTQYF. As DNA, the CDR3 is TGCAGCGTTGCCCTTGACAGGACCCAGTACTTC.

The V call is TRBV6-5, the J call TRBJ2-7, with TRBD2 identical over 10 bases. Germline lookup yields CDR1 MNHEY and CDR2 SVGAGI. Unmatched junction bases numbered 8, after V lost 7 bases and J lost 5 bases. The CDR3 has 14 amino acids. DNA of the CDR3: TGTGCCAGCAACCCGGGACTAGCGACAAACGAGCAGTACTTC. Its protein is CASNPGLATNEQYF.

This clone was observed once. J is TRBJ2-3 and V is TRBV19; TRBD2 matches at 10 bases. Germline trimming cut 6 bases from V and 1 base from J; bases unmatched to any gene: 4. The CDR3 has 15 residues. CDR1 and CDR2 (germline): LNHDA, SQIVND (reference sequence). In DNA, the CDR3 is TGTGCCAGTAGCCTGCTAGCGGGAGGCACAGATACGCAGTATTTT. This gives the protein CASSLLAGGTDTQYF.

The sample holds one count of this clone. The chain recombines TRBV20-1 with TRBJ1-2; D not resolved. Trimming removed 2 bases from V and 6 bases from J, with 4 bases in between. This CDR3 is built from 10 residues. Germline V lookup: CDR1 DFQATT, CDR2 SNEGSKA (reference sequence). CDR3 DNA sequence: TGCAGTGCTAGAACGGATGGCTACACCTTC. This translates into CSARTDGYTF.

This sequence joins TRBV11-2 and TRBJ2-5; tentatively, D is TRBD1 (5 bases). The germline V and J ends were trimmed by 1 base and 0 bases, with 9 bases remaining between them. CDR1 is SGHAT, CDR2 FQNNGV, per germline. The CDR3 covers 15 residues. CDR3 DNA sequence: TGTGCCAGCAGCTTAGCAGGGAACGACCAAGAGACCCAGTACTTC. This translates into CASSLAGNDQETQYF.

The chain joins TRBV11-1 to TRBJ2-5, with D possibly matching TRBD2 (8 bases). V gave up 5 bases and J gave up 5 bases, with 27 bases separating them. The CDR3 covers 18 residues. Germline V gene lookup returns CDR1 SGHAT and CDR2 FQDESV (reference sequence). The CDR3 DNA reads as TGTGCCAGCAGCCGCACCCCCCGGGAGGGGGCGTTAGATGAGACCCAGTACTTC. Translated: CASSRTPREGALDETQYF.

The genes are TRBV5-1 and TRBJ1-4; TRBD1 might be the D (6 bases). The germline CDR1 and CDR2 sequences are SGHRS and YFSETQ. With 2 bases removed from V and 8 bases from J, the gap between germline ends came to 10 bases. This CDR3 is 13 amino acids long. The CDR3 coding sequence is TGCGCCAGCAGCTTTACAGGGCGCGAAAAACTGTTTTTT. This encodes CASSFTGREKLFF.

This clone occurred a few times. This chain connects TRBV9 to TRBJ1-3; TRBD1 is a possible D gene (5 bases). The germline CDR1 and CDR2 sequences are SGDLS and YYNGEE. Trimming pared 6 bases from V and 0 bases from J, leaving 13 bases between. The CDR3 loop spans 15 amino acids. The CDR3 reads CASTPQGSSGNTIYF. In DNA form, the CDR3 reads TGTGCCAGCACCCCCCAGGGAAGCTCTGGAAACACCATATATTTT.

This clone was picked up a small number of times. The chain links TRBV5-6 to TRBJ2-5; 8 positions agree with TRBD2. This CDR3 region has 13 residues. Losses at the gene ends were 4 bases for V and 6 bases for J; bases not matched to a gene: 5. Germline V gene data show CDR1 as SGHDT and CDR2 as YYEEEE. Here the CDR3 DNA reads TGTGCCAGCAGCCCCGGGGGGGCGAAGACCCAGTACTTC. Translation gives CASSPGGAKTQYF.

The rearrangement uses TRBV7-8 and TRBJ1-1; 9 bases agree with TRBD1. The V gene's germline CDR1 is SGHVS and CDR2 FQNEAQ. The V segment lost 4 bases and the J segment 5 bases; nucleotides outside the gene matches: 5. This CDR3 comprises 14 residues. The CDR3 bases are TGTGCCAGCAGCTCAGGACAGGGGATGACTGAAGCTTTCTTT. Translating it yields CASSSGQGMTEAFF.

In DNA, the CDR3 is TGTGCCACCAGCAGAGGAGACAGGGACCGGACTGAAGCTTTCTTT. This translates into CATSRGDRDRTEAFF. The rearrangement uses TRBV15 and TRBJ1-1; 7 bases match TRBD1. Unmatched junction bases numbered 7, after V lost 1 base and J lost 5 bases. This CDR3 spans 15 amino acids. Germline lookup yields CDR1 LNHNV and CDR2 YYDKDF (reference sequence).

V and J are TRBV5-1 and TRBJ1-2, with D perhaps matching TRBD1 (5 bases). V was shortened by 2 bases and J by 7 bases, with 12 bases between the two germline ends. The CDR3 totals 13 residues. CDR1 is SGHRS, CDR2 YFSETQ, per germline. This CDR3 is CASSFPGSAGYTF. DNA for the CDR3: TGCGCCAGCAGCTTTCCAGGGAGTGCTGGCTACACCTTC.

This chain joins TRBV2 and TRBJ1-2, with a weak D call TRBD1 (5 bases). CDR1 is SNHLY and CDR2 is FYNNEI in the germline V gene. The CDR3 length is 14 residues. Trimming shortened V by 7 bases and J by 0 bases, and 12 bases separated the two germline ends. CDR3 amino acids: CASTFEGTNYGYTF. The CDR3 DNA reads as TGTGCCAGCACCTTCGAGGGGACTAACTATGGCTACACCTTC.

Here the CDR3 DNA reads TGTGCCAGCAGCTTAGACCCGATTCCCTCTGGGGCCAACGTCCTGACTTTC. Its translation is CASSLDPIPSGANVLTF. The chain is built from TRBV11-2 and TRBJ2-6; no reliable D call. There are 17 residues in the CDR3. From germline, CDR1 is SGHAT and CDR2 FQNNGV. The V gene lost 0 bases and the J gene lost 0 bases, with 9 bases spanning the gap.

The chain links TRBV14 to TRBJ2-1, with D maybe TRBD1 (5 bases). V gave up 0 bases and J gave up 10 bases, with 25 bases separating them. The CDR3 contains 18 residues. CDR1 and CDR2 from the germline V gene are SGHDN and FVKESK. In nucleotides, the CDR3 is TGTGCCAGCAGCCAAGAAGGATGGGCAGGGCCCTGGGATAGAGAGCAGTTCTTC. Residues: CASSQEGWAGPWDREQFF.